The present T cell receptor (beta chain) was sequenced within a study of CD8+CD57+ T cells in acquired aplastic anemia. Sequencing involved patients with CD8+CD57+ cell expansion previously shown by flow cytometry. The diagnosis in all patients was severe acquired aplastic anemia. Study outcomes and limitations: Common to patients and controls were around 30 CD8+ CDR3 sequences.

Investigators profiled TCR beta VDJ and CDR3 from genomic DNA template. TCRdb re-derived calls from the reads in MiXCR, one entry per CDR3 protein. The sample yields around 250,000 distinct CDR3 sequences, 82% seen once. Concerning this clonotype itself: Antigen specificity is unknown. The junction differs from germline at one of its ends, possibly a read error.

This CDR3 is built from 13 residues. In germline, CDR1 is SGHVS, CDR2 FQNEAQ. The rearrangement links TRBV7-8 to TRBJ1-2; D gene uncertain. This sequence originates from a human donor with aplastic anemia. Sequenced material: sorted CD4+, CD8+, or CD8+CD57+ T cells (not recorded which) from PBMCs. CDR3 in DNA: TGCGCCAGCAGCCAACATCTTGAAGGTGCCGACATCTTC. This codes for CASSQHLEGADIF.